The 30 T cell receptor beta chains listed next were all sequenced from one sample in a study of blood T cells in healthy people across ages (dated by TCRdb to the mid-2010s). The method behind the library was 5' RACE. TCRdb lists the instrument as Illumina HiSeq 2500. A second PCR of about 6 to 11 cycles was run with a J-beta primer mix and a sample-barcoded 5' primer. TCRdb trimmed the raw reads at Q25, called clones with MiXCR and kept productive beta chains. A single entry per CDR3 protein holds the most common genes and DNA from its merged rows. This sample lists around 900,000 distinct CDR3 sequences; approximately 50% were detected once. Together, the top ten hold about a fifth of the sample. The specimen sequenced was blood. These receptors were collected from a woman in her sixties in good health.

This chain links TRBV4-1 with TRBJ1-1; 9 nucleotides match TRBD1. CDR3 length: 17 residues. The J segment lost 4 bases and the V segment lost 4 bases, leaving 13 bases of the junction unmatched. Looked up from germline, CDR1 is MGHRA and CDR2 is YSYEKL. The chain's CDR3 is CASSRGTGWGRITEAFF. The CDR3, as DNA: TGCGCCAGCAGCCGCGGGACAGGGTGGGGGAGAATCACTGAAGCTTTCTTT.

With regard to this clonotype: The junction shows a germline mismatch at one end, possibly a read error. This chain uses TRBV6-5 with TRBJ2-7; D may be TRBD1 (5 bases). The CDR3 runs 15 residues. Germline values: CDR1 MNHEY, CDR2 SVGAGI. In DNA, the CDR3 is TGTGCCAGCAGTTACTCGGGGCCCCGACCCTATGAGCAGTACTTC. It specifies CASSYSGPRPYEQYF.

The rearrangement joins TRBV6-2 or TRBV6-3 to TRBJ1-5; 7 bases fit TRBD1. Germline CDR1 is MNHEY and CDR2 is SVGEGT. Losses at the gene ends were 0 bases for V and 4 bases for J; bases not matched to a gene: 3. There are 15 residues in the CDR3. DNA for the CDR3: TGTGCCAGCAGTTACTCGGGACAGTTTAATCAGCCCCAGCATTTT. This translates into CASSYSGQFNQPQHF.

The chain links TRBV20-1 to TRBJ2-1, with 9 positions matching TRBD1. With 2 bases clipped from V and 2 bases from J, the junction kept 4 bases outside the gene matches. From germline, CDR1 is DFQATT and CDR2 SNEGSKA (reference sequence). This CDR3 contains 15 residues. CDR3 nucleotides: TGCAGTGCTAGATGGGGACAGGGACCCTACAATGAGCAGTTCTTC. Amino acid sequence: CSARWGQGPYNEQFF.

The sample holds one count of this clonotype. This chain connects TRBV28 to TRBJ1-6; weak D call: TRBD1 (6 bases). Between the trimmed V and J ends, which lost 3 bases and 10 bases, there was a span of 13 bases. The CDR3 length is 14 residues. CDR1 is MDHEN and CDR2 is SYDVKM in the germline V gene. The CDR3 spells CASSLGQGHSPLHF. The CDR3 nucleotides read TGTGCCAGCAGTTTGGGGCAGGGGCACTCACCCCTCCACTTT.

The chain has TRBV7-2 and TRBJ2-5; D not resolved. CDR1 SGHTA and CDR2 FQGNSA come from the germline V gene. V lost 1 base, J lost 13 bases, and 13 bases lay in between. This CDR3 comprises 12 residues. CDR3 sequence reads: CASSLGMDRRYF. The CDR3 DNA is TGTGCCAGCAGCTTAGGGATGGATCGGCGGTACTTC.

This clonotype was recorded only once. The junction shows a germline mismatch at one end, possibly a read error. This chain connects TRBV7-2 to TRBJ2-1; 8 nucleotides match TRBD2. This CDR3 is built from 16 residues. Germline V gene lookup returns CDR1 SGHTA and CDR2 FQGNSA. Here the CDR3 reads CASSSIAGSSYNEKFF. The CDR3 bases are TGTGCCAGCAGCAGTATAGCGGGGAGCTCCTACAATGAGAAGTTCTTC.

This clonotype was seen only a few times. The chain combines TRBV20-1 with TRBJ2-1; D tentatively reads TRBD1 or TRBD2 (5 bases each). Trimming removed 5 bases at V and 0 bases at J, with 11 bases between. The CDR3 is 14 residues long. Germline values: CDR1 DFQATT, CDR2 SNEGSKA (reference sequence). For the CDR3, the DNA is TGCAGTGCTCGGGACCGCAACTCCTACAATGAGCAGTTCTTC. Translation gives CSARDRNSYNEQFF.

V usage is TRBV20-1 and J usage is TRBJ2-7; D possibly corresponds to TRBD2 (5 bases). This CDR3 has 13 residues. The ends were cut back, 3 bases at V and 2 bases at J, with 11 bases in the middle. Germline V CDR1 and CDR2: DFQATT, SNEGSKA (reference sequence). Here the CDR3 reads CSASAGRAYEQYF. The CDR3 DNA reads TGCAGTGCTAGTGCGGGCCGAGCCTACGAGCAGTACTTC.

V is TRBV4-1 and J is TRBJ2-1; no definite D call. CDR1 and CDR2 from the germline V gene are MGHRA and YSYEKL. V was pared by 0 bases and J by 11 bases, with 8 bases between. CDR3 length equals 12 residues. The CDR3 DNA follows: TGCGCCAGCAGCCAAGATGAGCTACAGCAGTTCTTC. This codes for CASSQDELQQFF.

This clonotype was recorded a few times. The chain recombines TRBV7-2 with TRBJ2-7, with TRBD2 matching 13 bases. Unmatched junction bases numbered 1, after V lost 4 bases and J lost 1 base. This CDR3 contains 15 residues. Germline V gene data show CDR1 as SGHTA and CDR2 as FQGNSA. In DNA form, the CDR3 reads TGTGCCAGCAGCTGGACTAGCGGGAGATCCTACGAGCAGTACTTC. Amino acids: CASSWTSGRSYEQYF.

This clonotype was detected only a few times. The chain combines TRBV20-1 with TRBJ2-5; TRBD2 is a possible D gene (7 bases). The end of the DNA aligns better with TRBJ2-7, so the J call may be wrong. CDR1 and CDR2 (germline): DFQATT, SNEGSKA (reference sequence). This CDR3 has 14 residues. The CDR3 loop reads CSVQPGGLGYEQYF. CDR3 in DNA: TGCAGTGTCCAACCCGGGGGGCTTGGTTACGAGCAGTACTTC.

The rearrangement joins TRBV29-1 to TRBJ2-7; no clear D gene. V was clipped by 5 bases and J by 2 bases, with 7 bases between them. This CDR3 spans 11 amino acids. Looked up from germline, CDR1 is SQVTM and CDR2 is ANQGSEA. The CDR3 protein is CSVTETYEQYF. DNA for the CDR3: TGCAGCGTTACAGAGACCTACGAGCAGTACTTC.

The V call is TRBV20-1, the J call TRBJ2-3; 8 bases agree with TRBD2. Germline V gene sequence: CDR1 DFQATT, CDR2 SNEGSKA (reference sequence). This CDR3 has 14 residues. The V gene end was trimmed by 6 bases and the J gene end by 2 bases; junction bases not matched to a gene: 7. The CDR3 nucleotides read TGCAGTGCCGAGGGACTAGAGGTCACAGATACGCAGTATTTT. This encodes CSAEGLEVTDTQYF.

This clonotype has only a few counts. V gene TRBV12-3 or TRBV12-4 combines with J gene TRBJ2-5; the D gene is possibly TRBD1 (6 bases). CDR3 length: 14 residues. Trimming cost V 7 bases and J 1 base, with 13 bases left between them. CDR3 sequence (DNA): TGTGCCAGCAAAGGGGACACACTCCAAGAGACCCAGTACTTC. Protein product: CASKGDTLQETQYF.

The rearrangement joins TRBV30 to TRBJ2-7; D might be TRBD1 (5 bases). The germline CDR1 and CDR2 sequences are GTSNPN and SVGIG (reference sequence). The germline V and J ends were trimmed by 7 bases and 6 bases, with 19 bases remaining between them. The CDR3 is made up of 13 amino acids. The CDR3 reads CAFQKSGWGEQYF. The CDR3 DNA follows: TGTGCCTTTCAAAAATCAGGGTGGGGCGAGCAGTACTTC.

The chain couples TRBV6-1 to TRBJ1-2, with D unclear. This CDR3 is built from 12 residues. The germline V gene encodes CDR1 MNHNS and CDR2 SASEGT. V dropped 0 bases and J dropped 9 bases, with 8 bases sitting between them. This chain's CDR3 is CASSEAAESYTF. The CDR3 DNA follows: TGTGCCAGCAGTGAAGCGGCAGAAAGCTACACCTTC.

CDR3 residues: CASSNNLGQGVVNYGYTF. CDR3 in DNA: TGTGCCAGCAGCAATAATTTAGGACAGGGCGTTGTAAACTATGGCTACACCTTC. This chain joins TRBV7-9 and TRBJ1-2, with TRBD1 matching over 8 bases. V trimming: 5 bases; J trimming: 2 bases; junction bases outside the gene matches: 16. The CDR3 loop spans 18 amino acids. Germline V gives CDR1 SEHNR, CDR2 FQNEAQ (reference sequence).

This clonotype was observed many times. The chain uses TRBV28 and TRBJ2-4; 8 bases align to TRBD2. The J segment lost 1 base and the V segment lost 7 bases, leaving 6 bases of the junction unmatched. The CDR3 extends over 15 amino acids. Germline V gene lookup returns CDR1 MDHEN and CDR2 SYDVKM. The CDR3 here is CASKDPGGAKNIQYF. CDR3 coding DNA: TGTGCCAGCAAAGATCCGGGAGGGGCCAAAAACATTCAGTACTTC.

J is TRBJ2-7 and V is TRBV6-2 or TRBV6-3; a possible D gene is TRBD2 (5 bases). The CDR3 spans 17 residues. Germline values: CDR1 MNHEY, CDR2 SVGEGT. The germline V and J ends were trimmed by 1 base and 0 bases, with 16 bases remaining between them. The CDR3 DNA follows: TGTGCCAGCAGTTACTTTGGACGATCGGGATTCTCCTACGAGCAGTACTTC. Its protein is CASSYFGRSGFSYEQYF.

This clonotype turned up a few times. The rearrangement uses TRBV20-1 and TRBJ2-1; TRBD2 matches 14 bases. Germline V lookup: CDR1 DFQATT, CDR2 SNEGSKA (reference sequence). The CDR3 is 14 amino acids. V dropped 3 bases and J dropped 9; count of bases not matched to a gene: 4. The CDR3 nucleotides read TGCAGTGCTAGGACTAGCGGGAGGGAGGGTGAGCAGTTCTTC. This gives the protein CSARTSGREGEQFF.

The rearrangement uses TRBV3-1 and TRBJ1-1; 7 bases agree with TRBD1. V shed 3 bases, J shed 4 bases, and the junction held 5 bases outside the gene matches. This CDR3 spans 14 amino acids. Germline assignment: CDR1 LGHDT and CDR2 YNNKEL (reference sequence). The CDR3 region has the DNA TGTGCCAGCAGCCACCCGACAGGGCCCACTGAAGCTTTCTTT. It yields the protein CASSHPTGPTEAFF.

The chain recombines TRBV7-2 with TRBJ1-2; 8 bases line up with TRBD1. CDR3 length: 15 residues. With 1 base clipped from V and 2 bases from J, the junction kept 3 bases outside the gene matches. Germline CDR1 is SGHTA and CDR2 is FQGNSA. The CDR3 loop reads CASSLETGGNYGYTF. The CDR3 DNA is TGTGCCAGCAGCTTAGAAACAGGGGGGAACTATGGCTACACCTTC.

The chain has TRBV20-1 and TRBJ2-7; D may be TRBD2 (6 bases). CDR1 and CDR2 (germline): DFQATT, SNEGSKA (reference sequence). Between the trimmed V and J ends, which lost 0 bases and 1 base, there was a span of 13 bases. CDR3 length equals 15 residues. CDR3 amino acids: CSARDHGTGSYEQYF. CDR3 DNA sequence: TGCAGTGCTAGAGATCACGGGACTGGATCCTACGAGCAGTACTTC.

The gene calls are TRBV4-3 and TRBJ2-1, with 7 bases aligning to TRBD2. With 5 bases clipped from V and 7 bases from J, the junction kept 11 bases outside the gene matches. The germline gives CDR1 LGHNA, CDR2 YSLEER. This CDR3 region has 15 residues. CDR3 sequence: CASSTVGGSWNEQFF. The CDR3 bases are TGCGCCAGCAGCACAGTGGGCGGGAGCTGGAATGAGCAGTTCTTC.

This clonotype appeared a single time. The J gene is TRBJ2-3, the V gene TRBV5-1; a possible D gene is TRBD2 (6 bases). The ends were cut back, 0 bases at V and 4 bases at J, with 12 bases in the middle. The CDR3 runs 15 residues. CDR1 and CDR2 (germline): SGHRS, YFSETQ. The CDR3 nucleotides read TGCGCCAGCAGCTTGGCCCGAGCGGGCCCAGATACGCAGTATTTT. The encoded protein is CASSLARAGPDTQYF.

This clonotype was counted a few times. The V and J genes are TRBV10-1 and TRBJ2-7; the D is unclear. Germline CDR1 WNHNN, CDR2 SYGVQD (reference sequence). The ends were cut back, 4 bases at V and 0 bases at J, with 4 bases in the middle. This CDR3 has 12 residues. The CDR3 sequence: CASSGFSYEQYF. DNA for the CDR3: TGCGCCAGCAGTGGTTTCTCCTACGAGCAGTACTTC.

This sequence joins TRBV27 and TRBJ2-5, with TRBD1 matching 9 bases. Germline CDR1 is MNHEY and CDR2 is SMNVEV (reference sequence). The V segment lost 4 bases and the J segment 2 bases; nucleotides outside the gene matches: 8. This CDR3 spans 16 amino acids. The CDR3 here is CASSSGQGWVQETQYF. Here the CDR3 DNA reads TGTGCCAGCAGTTCCGGACAGGGGTGGGTGCAAGAGACCCAGTACTTC.

The gene calls are TRBV5-1 and TRBJ1-1; D is possibly TRBD1 (6 bases). The CDR3 runs 15 residues. Looked up from germline, CDR1 is SGHRS and CDR2 is YFSETQ. Trimming stripped 0 bases from V and 1 base from J, with 10 bases between. CDR3 bases: TGCGCCAGCAGCTTGGTTGCGGGGGCGAACACTGAAGCTTTCTTT. Translation gives CASSLVAGANTEAFF.

The V call is TRBV2, the J call TRBJ2-5; D is uncertain. The germline V gene has CDR1 SNHLY and CDR2 FYNNEI. This CDR3 spans 11 amino acids. V lost 4 bases and J 5 bases, leaving 5 bases between the germline ends. The CDR3 bases are TGTGCCAGCAGTGTGGTGGAGACCCAGTACTTC. This gives the protein CASSVVETQYF.